These T cell receptor beta chains were read from a single sample in a study of cytomegalovirus exposure and HLA in healthy donors. Data came from immunoSEQ multiplex PCR; TCRdb stores just in-frame clones and leaves some out. The table includes more than 70,000 clones, over 60% detected once. The source material was PBMCs. All receptors derive from a man in his forties in good health and CMV-seropositive. CDR3s include the opening cysteine and the closing phenylalanine or tryptophan. D genes are given only for firm matches. Clone size is stated in some rows and not others, as once, few, many or a class when expanded.

J | D | V | size | length | CDR3 | DNA
TRBJ1-5 | - | TRBV4-1 | - | 18 | CASSHSRSLAGGNQPQHF | TGCGCCAGCAGCCACTCTCGGTCCCTCGCAGGGGGCAATCAGCCCCAGCATTTT
TRBJ1-5 | TRBD1 | TRBV9 | few | 16 | CASSPGQGLGNQPQHF | TGTGCCAGCAGCCCGGGACAGGGGTTGGGCAATCAGCCCCAGCATTTT
TRBJ1-1 | TRBD1 | TRBV14 | - | 15 | CASSEGTAQNTEAFF | TGTGCCAGCAGCGAAGGGACAGCGCAAAACACTGAAGCTTTCTTT
TRBJ1-4 | - | TRBV10-3 | - | 15 | CAISEHQGLNEKLFF | TGTGCCATCAGTGAGCATCAGGGGCTTAATGAAAAACTGTTTTTT
TRBJ2-1 | - | TRBV9 | once | 12 | CASSVDSHEQFF | TGTGCCAGCAGCGTAGATTCTCATGAGCAGTTCTTC
TRBJ2-3 | TRBD1 | TRBV25-1 | - | 15 | CASSGQGRRTDTQYF | TGTGCCAGCAGTGGACAGGGAAGGCGGACAGATACGCAGTATTTT
TRBJ2-7 | TRBD1 | TRBV5-4 | - | 15 | CASSLVGTGSYEQYF | TGTGCCAGCAGCTTGGTAGGGACAGGGAGCTACGAGCAGTACTTC
TRBJ2-7 | TRBD1 | TRBV4-1 | few | 17 | CASSAGTGDQGSYEQYF | TGCGCCAGCAGCGCAGGGACAGGGGATCAGGGGTCCTACGAGCAGTACTTC
TRBJ2-7 | TRBD2 | TRBV5-6 | - | 15 | CASSKTSGSSYEQYF | TGTGCCAGCAGCAAAACTAGCGGGAGTTCCTACGAGCAGTACTTC
TRBJ2-2 | - | TRBV5-1 | - | 17 | CASSLASSSGNTGELFF | TGCGCCAGCAGCTTGGCCAGTAGTAGCGGTAACACCGGGGAGCTGTTTTTT
TRBJ2-1 | TRBD2 | TRBV6-6 | - | 16 | CASRAGSAGVHNEQFF | TGTGCCAGCAGGGCGGGGTCAGCGGGAGTTCACAATGAGCAGTTCTTC
TRBJ1-4 | - | TRBV10-3 | once | 13 | CAAATSTNEKLFF | TGTGCCGCGGCGACCTCAACTAATGAAAAACTGTTTTTT
TRBJ1-1 | - | TRBV7-3 | - | 14 | CASSLSGENTEAFF | TGTGCCAGCAGCTTATCCGGGGAGAACACTGAAGCTTTCTTT
TRBJ2-7 | TRBD1 | TRBV4-2 | few | 16 | CASSHIGQGSAYEQYF | TGTGCCAGCAGCCATATAGGACAGGGGAGTGCCTACGAGCAGTACTTC
TRBJ2-1 | TRBD2 | TRBV19 | few | 12 | CASGLAGQNQFF | TGTGCCAGCGGTTTAGCGGGTCAGAACCAGTTCTTC
TRBJ1-2 | TRBD1 | TRBV30 | - | 14 | CAWNPRQGRYGYTF | TGTGCCTGGAACCCTCGACAGGGACGCTATGGCTACACCTTC
TRBJ1-4 | - | TRBV5-4 | - | 16 | CASSDSGAGAVEKLFF | TGTGCCAGCAGCGACTCCGGGGCAGGGGCCGTCGAAAAACTGTTTTTT
TRBJ1-2 | - | TRBV14 | - | 14 | CASSQDRGNYGYTF | TGTGCCAGCAGCCAAGACAGGGGAAACTATGGCTACACCTTC
TRBJ1-6 | - | TRBV9 | - | 15 | CASSAGLSYNSPLHF | TGTGCCAGCAGCGCGGGACTTAGCTATAATTCACCCCTCCACTTT
TRBJ2-1 | - | TRBV29-1 | - | 13 | CSVDFRGYNEQFF | TGCAGCGTTGATTTCCGGGGCTACAATGAGCAGTTCTTC
TRBJ1-1 | - | TRBV5-1 | - | 13 | CASSVSPNTEAFF | TGCGCCAGCAGTGTTAGCCCGAACACTGAAGCTTTCTTT
TRBJ2-5 | TRBD2 | TRBV28 | few | 17 | CASSFLGLAGFQETQYF | TGTGCCAGCAGTTTCTTGGGACTAGCGGGCTTCCAAGAGACCCAGTACTTC
TRBJ1-5 | - | TRBV14 | - | 13 | CASSQDHNQPQHF | TGTGCCAGCAGCCAAGATCACAATCAGCCCCAGCATTTT
TRBJ2-1 | TRBD2 | TRBV6-5 | many | 15 | CASSYSLAGAPGQFF | TGTGCCAGCAGTTATTCGCTAGCGGGGGCCCCTGGGCAGTTCTTC
TRBJ1-5 | - | TRBV23-1 | - | 14 | CAPEGDGTNQPQHF | TGCGCCCCCGAGGGAGACGGTACAAATCAGCCCCAGCATTTT
TRBJ2-7 | TRBD1 | TRBV7-9 | few | 16 | CASSLTQGVLSYEQYF | TGTGCCAGCAGCTTGACCCAGGGGGTCCTCTCCTACGAGCAGTACTTC
TRBJ2-1 | TRBD2 | TRBV7-9 | - | 17 | CASSFSTSGGLYNEQFF | TGTGCCAGCAGCTTTTCTACTAGCGGGGGGCTATACAATGAGCAGTTCTTC
TRBJ1-3 | - | TRBV7-2 | few | 13 | CASSPTSGNTIYF | TGTGCCAGCAGCCCCACTTCTGGAAACACCATATATTTT
TRBJ2-4 | - | TRBV4-1 | few | 17 | CASSQDVTRVVGGIQYF | TGCGCCAGCAGCCAAGATGTCACTAGAGTCGTAGGTGGCATTCAGTACTTC
TRBJ2-2 | TRBD1 | TRBV28 | few | 15 | CASSFRDRGTGELFF | TGTGCCAGCAGTTTCCGAGACAGGGGGACCGGGGAGCTGTTTTTT
TRBJ1-2 | TRBD1 | TRBV2 | few | 13 | CASNVQGLHGYTF | TGTGCCAGCAACGTACAGGGGTTACATGGCTACACCTTC
TRBJ2-2 | TRBD2 | TRBV6-1 | - | 14 | CASTAGAYTGELFF | TGTGCCAGTACAGCGGGGGCTTACACCGGGGAGCTGTTTTTT
TRBJ1-1 | TRBD1 | TRBV10-2 | few | 13 | CASSYTGDTEAFF | TGCGCCAGCAGCTATACAGGGGACACTGAAGCTTTCTTT
TRBJ1-2 | TRBD1 | TRBV5-1 | - | 14 | CASSLGQGRMGYTF | TGCGCCAGCAGCTTGGGACAGGGCCGGATGGGCTACACCTTC
TRBJ2-7 | - | TRBV2 | - | 14 | CASRLRDNSYEQYF | TGTGCCAGCAGGCTCCGGGACAACTCCTACGAGCAGTACTTC
TRBJ1-2 | TRBD1 | TRBV10-3 | - | 15 | CAINPGRTGTYGYTF | TGTGCCATCAACCCTGGCAGGACAGGCACTTATGGCTACACCTTC
TRBJ2-1 | - | TRBV18 | - | 18 | CASSPPVPPGVLWNEQFF | TGTGCCAGCTCACCACCGGTCCCCCCGGGAGTTCTCTGGAATGAGCAGTTCTTC
TRBJ2-6 | - | TRBV7-8 | - | 20 | CASSLFPTGPLGSGANVLTF | TGTGCCAGCAGCTTGTTCCCGACAGGCCCGCTGGGATCTGGGGCCAACGTCCTGACTTTC
TRBJ1-2 | - | TRBV27 | once | 14 | CASSPTTGGYGYTF | TGTGCCAGCAGTCCAACGACGGGGGGCTATGGCTACACCTTC
TRBJ1-5 | - | TRBV5-6 | - | 14 | CASTHSGDNQPQHF | TGTGCCAGCACCCACTCAGGGGATAATCAGCCCCAGCATTTT
TRBJ1-5 | - | TRBV6-1 | - | 15 | CASSERGNSNQPQHF | TGTGCCAGCAGTGAAAGGGGAAATAGCAATCAGCCCCAGCATTTT